A single sample is the source of the 4 T cell receptor beta chains below, sequenced in a study of T cells in localized non-small cell lung cancer (dated by TCRdb to 2019 to 2021). The receptor library was made with the immunoSEQ multiplex PCR assay. TCRdb's version of the immuneACCESS table is confined to in-frame rearrangements and falls short of the full clone set. An unresolved V gene accounts for under half of the shortfall where checked; the remainder is of unknown origin. The table for this sample lists 30,000 to 35,000 clones; 88% of them were counted only once. Together, the top ten hold around 4% of the sample. The sample consisted of peripheral blood, taken before any cancer treatment. The receptors originated from a woman aged 40 to 75 with stage I lung adenocarcinoma.

The CDR3: CASTPGLAGDEQFF. The CDR3 DNA sequence: TGTGCCAGCACACCGGGACTAGCGGGGGATGAGCAGTTCTTC. The genes are TRBV25-1 and TRBJ2-1, with 14 bases fitting TRBD2. The germline V gene has CDR1 MGHDK and CDR2 SYGVNS. This CDR3 contains 14 residues. The V gene end was trimmed by 7 bases and the J gene end by 8 bases; junction bases not matched to a gene: 4.

The chain uses TRBV27 and TRBJ2-7, with D possibly matching TRBD1 (6 bases). Germline-derived CDR1 and CDR2 are MNHEY and SMNVEV (reference sequence). V was trimmed by 2 bases and J by 2 bases, leaving 10 bases between them. The CDR3 loop spans 14 amino acids. The CDR3: CASSLQQGPYEQYF. CDR3 nucleotide sequence: TGTGCCAGCAGTTTACAGCAGGGGCCCTACGAGCAGTACTTC.

J is TRBJ2-7 and V is TRBV7-2; D possibly corresponds to TRBD1 (6 bases). The V and J ends lost 1 base and 3 bases respectively, with 13 bases between them. Germline V lookup: CDR1 SGHTA, CDR2 FQGNSA. The CDR3 totals 15 residues. The DNA for the CDR3 is TGTGCCAGCAGCTTAGACAGGGCGGCCAACTACGAGCAGTACTTC. It translates to CASSLDRAANYEQYF. Full variable domain (rest looked up from reference TRBV7-2 and TRBJ2-7): GAGVSQSPSNKVTEKGKDVELRCDPISGHTALYWYRQSLGQGLEFLIYFQGNSAPDKSGLPSDRFSAERTGGSVSTLTIQRTQQEDSAVYLCASSLDRAANYEQYFGPGTRLTVT.

This clone was picked up a small number of times. The rearrangement joins TRBV7-8 to TRBJ2-1, with 10 bases fitting TRBD1. This CDR3 has 17 residues. CDR1 is SGHVS and CDR2 is FQNEAQ in the germline V gene. V dropped 6 bases and J dropped 0; count of bases not matched to a gene: 8. The CDR3 sequence: CASSDRGRGGSYNEQFF. CDR3 DNA: TGTGCCAGCAGTGACAGGGGGCGCGGGGGCTCCTACAATGAGCAGTTCTTC.